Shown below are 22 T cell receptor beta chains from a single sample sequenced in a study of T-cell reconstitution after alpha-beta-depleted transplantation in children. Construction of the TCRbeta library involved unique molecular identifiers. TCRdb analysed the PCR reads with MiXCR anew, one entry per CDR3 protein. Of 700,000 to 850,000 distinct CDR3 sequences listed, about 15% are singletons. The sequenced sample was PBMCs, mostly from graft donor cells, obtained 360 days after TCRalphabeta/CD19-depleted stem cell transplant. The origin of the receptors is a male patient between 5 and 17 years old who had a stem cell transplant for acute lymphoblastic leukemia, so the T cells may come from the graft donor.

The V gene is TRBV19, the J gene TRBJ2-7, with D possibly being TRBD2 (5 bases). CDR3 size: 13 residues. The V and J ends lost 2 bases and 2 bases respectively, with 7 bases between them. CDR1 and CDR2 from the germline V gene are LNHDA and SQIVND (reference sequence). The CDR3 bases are TGTGCCAGTAGTATAAGCGGCACCTACGAGCAGTACTTC. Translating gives CASSISGTYEQYF.

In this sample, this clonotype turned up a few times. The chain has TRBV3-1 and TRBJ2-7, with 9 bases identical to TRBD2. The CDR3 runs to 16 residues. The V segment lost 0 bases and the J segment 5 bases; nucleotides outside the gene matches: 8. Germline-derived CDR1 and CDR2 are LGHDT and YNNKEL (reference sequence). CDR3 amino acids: CASSQDRGSGRNEQYF. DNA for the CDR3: TGTGCCAGCAGCCAAGATCGGGGTAGCGGGAGAAACGAGCAGTACTTC.

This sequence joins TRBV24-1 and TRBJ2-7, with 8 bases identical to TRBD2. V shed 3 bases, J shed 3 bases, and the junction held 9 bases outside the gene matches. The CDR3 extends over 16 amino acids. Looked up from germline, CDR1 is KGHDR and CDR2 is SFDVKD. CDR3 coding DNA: TGTGCCACCAGTGATCTCAGGCGCGGGACTAGCTACGAGCAGTACTTC. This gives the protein CATSDLRRGTSYEQYF.

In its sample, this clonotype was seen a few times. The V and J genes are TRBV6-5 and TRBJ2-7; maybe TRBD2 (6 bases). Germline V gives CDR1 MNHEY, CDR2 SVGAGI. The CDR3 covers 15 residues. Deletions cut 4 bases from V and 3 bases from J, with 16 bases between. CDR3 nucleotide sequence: TGTGCCAGCAGTTCCGCTAGCGTCACGGACTACGAGCAGTACTTC. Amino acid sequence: CASSSASVTDYEQYF.

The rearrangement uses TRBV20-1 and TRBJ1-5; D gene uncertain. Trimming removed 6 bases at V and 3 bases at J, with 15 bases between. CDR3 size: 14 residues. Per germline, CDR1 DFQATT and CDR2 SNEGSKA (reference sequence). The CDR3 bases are TGCAGTGCCCCCCGGCCCCAGGTCAATCAGCCCCAGCATTTT. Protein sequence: CSAPRPQVNQPQHF.

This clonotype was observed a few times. CDR3 in DNA: TGCGCCAGCAGCTTGGATCCTAGCGGGAACCTCTACAATGAGCAGTTCTTC. Its protein product is CASSLDPSGNLYNEQFF. The rearrangement uses TRBV5-1 and TRBJ2-1; TRBD2 agrees at 9 bases. Germline assignment: CDR1 SGHRS and CDR2 YFSETQ. The CDR3 covers 17 residues. Trimming took 0 bases from V and 3 from J; bases not matched to a gene: 7.

CDR3 DNA sequence: TGTGCCACCAGCAGAGTCCCGGATCTTCTAGCGGGACCCTACGAGCAGTACTTC. Translated, it gives CATSRVPDLLAGPYEQYF. The chain has TRBV15 and TRBJ2-7; 9 bases agree with TRBD2. The CDR3 length is 18 residues. The ends lost 1 base at V and 2 bases at J; junction bases unmatched: 12. Germline CDR1 and CDR2: LNHNV and YYDKDF (reference sequence).

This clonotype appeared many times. The CDR3 spells CASSQKSLAGDTQYF. CDR3 DNA: TGTGCCAGCAGCCAAAAATCACTAGCCGGGGATACGCAGTATTTT. This rearrangement joins TRBV3-1 to TRBJ2-3; maybe TRBD2 (6 bases). Per the germline V gene, CDR1 is LGHDT and CDR2 is YNNKEL (reference sequence). V was clipped by 2 bases and J by 6 bases, with 15 bases between them. CDR3 length equals 15 residues.

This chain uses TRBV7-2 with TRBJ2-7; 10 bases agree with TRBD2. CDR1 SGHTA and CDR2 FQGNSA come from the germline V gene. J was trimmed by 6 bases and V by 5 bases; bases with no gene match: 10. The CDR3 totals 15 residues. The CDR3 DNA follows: TGTGCCAGCAGCCCCATGGCTAGCGGGAGAGGCGAGCAGTACTTC. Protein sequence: CASSPMASGRGEQYF. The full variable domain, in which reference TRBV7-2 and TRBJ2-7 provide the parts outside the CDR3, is GAGVSQSPSNKVTEKGKDVELRCDPISGHTALYWYRQSLGQGLEFLIYFQGNSAPDKSGLPSDRFSAERTGGSVSTLTIQRTQQEDSAVYLCASSPMASGRGEQYFGPGTRLTVT.

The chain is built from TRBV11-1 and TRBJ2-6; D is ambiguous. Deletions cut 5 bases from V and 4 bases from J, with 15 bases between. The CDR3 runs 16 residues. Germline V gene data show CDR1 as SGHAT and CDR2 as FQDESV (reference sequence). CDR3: CASSLTWSSGANVLTF. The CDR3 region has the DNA TGTGCCAGCAGCCTTACTTGGTCCTCCGGGGCCAACGTCCTGACTTTC. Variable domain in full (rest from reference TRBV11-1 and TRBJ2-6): EAEVAQSPRYKITEKSQAVAFWCDPISGHATLYWYRQILGQGPELLVQFQDESVVDDSQLPKDRFSAERLKGVDSTLKIQPAELGDSAMYLCASSLTWSSGANVLTFGAGSRLTVL.

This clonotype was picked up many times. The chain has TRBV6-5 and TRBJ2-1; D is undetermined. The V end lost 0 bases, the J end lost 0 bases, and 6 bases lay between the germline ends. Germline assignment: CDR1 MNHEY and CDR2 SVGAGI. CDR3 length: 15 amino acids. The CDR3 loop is CASSYSLSSYNEQFF. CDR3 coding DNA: TGTGCCAGCAGTTACTCCCTTAGCTCCTACAATGAGCAGTTCTTC.

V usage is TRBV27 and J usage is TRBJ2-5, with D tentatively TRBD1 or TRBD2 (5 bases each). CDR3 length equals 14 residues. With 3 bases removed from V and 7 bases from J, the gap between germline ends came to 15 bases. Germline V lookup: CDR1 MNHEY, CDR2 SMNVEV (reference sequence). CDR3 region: CASSFGPKGTTQYF. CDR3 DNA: TGTGCCAGCAGTTTTGGTCCGAAGGGGACGACCCAGTACTTC.

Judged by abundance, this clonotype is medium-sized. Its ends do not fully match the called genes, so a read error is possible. The CDR3 sequence: CASSLGGAYNEQFF. The CDR3 DNA sequence: TGTGCCAGCAGCTTGGGCGGAGCCTACAATGAGCAGTTCTTC. This chain joins TRBV5-1 and TRBJ2-1; no reliable D call. Germline loops: CDR1 SGHRS, CDR2 YFSETQ. CDR3 length: 14 residues. Drawing the rest from reference TRBV5-1 and TRBJ2-1, the complete variable domain is KAGVTQTPRYLIKTRGQQVTLSCSPISGHRSVSWYQQTPGQGLQFLFEYFSETQRNKGNFPGRFSGRQFSNSRSEMNVSTLELGDSALYLCASSLGGAYNEQFFGPGTRLTVL.

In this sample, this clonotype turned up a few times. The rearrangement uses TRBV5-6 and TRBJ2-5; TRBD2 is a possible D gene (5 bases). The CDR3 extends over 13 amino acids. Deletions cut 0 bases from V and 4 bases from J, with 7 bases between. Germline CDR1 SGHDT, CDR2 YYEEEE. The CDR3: CASSLVGVETQYF. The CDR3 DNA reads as TGTGCCAGCAGCTTGGTCGGGGTAGAGACCCAGTACTTC.

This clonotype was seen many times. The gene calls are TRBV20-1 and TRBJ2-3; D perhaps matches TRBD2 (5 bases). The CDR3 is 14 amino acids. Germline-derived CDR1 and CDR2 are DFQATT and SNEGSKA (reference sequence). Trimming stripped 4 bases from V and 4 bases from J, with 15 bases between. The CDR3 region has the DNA TGCAGTGCTAAGAAAGGGTCGCGGGCAGATACGCAGTATTTT. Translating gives CSAKKGSRADTQYF.

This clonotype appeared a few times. Here the CDR3 DNA reads TGTGCCAGCAGCCAATTTCTAGCGGGAGGCGTTTTCACATCCACAGATACGCAGTATTTT. Translation: CASSQFLAGGVFTSTDTQYF. V usage is TRBV16 and J usage is TRBJ2-3, with 11 bases that match TRBD2. This CDR3 has 20 amino acids. V lost 1 base and J lost 2; bases outside the gene matches: 14. Germline V gene lookup returns CDR1 KGHSY and CDR2 FQNENV.

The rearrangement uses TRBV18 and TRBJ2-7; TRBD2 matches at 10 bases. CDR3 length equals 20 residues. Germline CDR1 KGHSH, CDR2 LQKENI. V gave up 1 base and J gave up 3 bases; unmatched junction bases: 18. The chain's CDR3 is CASSPLIASVSSGSFYEQYF. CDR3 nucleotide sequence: TGTGCCAGCTCACCACTAATCGCATCTGTGTCTAGCGGGAGTTTCTACGAGCAGTACTTC.

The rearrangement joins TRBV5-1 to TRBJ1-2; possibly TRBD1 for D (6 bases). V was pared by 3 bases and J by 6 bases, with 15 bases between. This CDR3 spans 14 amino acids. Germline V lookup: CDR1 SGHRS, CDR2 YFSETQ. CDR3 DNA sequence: TGCGCCAGCAGCTCATACAGGGCTGAAGATGGCTACACCTTC. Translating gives CASSSYRAEDGYTF.

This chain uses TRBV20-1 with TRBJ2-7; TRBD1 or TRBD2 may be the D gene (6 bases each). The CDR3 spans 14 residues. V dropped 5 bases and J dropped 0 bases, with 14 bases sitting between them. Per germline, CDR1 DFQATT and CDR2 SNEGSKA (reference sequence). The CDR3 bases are TGCAGTGCTCCTGCGGGACACCTCTCCTACGAGCAGTACTTC. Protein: CSAPAGHLSYEQYF.

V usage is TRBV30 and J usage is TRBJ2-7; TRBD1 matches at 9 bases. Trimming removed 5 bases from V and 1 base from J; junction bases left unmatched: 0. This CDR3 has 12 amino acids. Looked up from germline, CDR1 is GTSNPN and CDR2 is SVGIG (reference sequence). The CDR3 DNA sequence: TGTGCCTGGGACAGGGGGTCCTACGAGCAGTACTTC. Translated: CAWDRGSYEQYF.

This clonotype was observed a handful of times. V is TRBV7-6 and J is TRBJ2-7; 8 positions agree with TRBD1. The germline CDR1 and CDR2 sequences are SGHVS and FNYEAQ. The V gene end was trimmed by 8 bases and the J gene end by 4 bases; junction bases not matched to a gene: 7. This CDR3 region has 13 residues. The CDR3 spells CASRTGSGYEQYF. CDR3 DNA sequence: TGTGCCAGCCGGACAGGGTCGGGATACGAGCAGTACTTC.

The DNA for the CDR3 is TGTGCCACCAGCAGGACTAGTCGGAACACCGGGGAGCTGTTTTTT. This codes for CATSRTSRNTGELFF. The chain links TRBV15 to TRBJ2-2; tentatively, D is TRBD2 (6 bases). The V end was cut by 3 bases, the J end by 1 base, with 9 bases between. The germline gives CDR1 LNHNV, CDR2 YYDKDF (reference sequence). The CDR3 spans 15 residues. The full variable domain, with the rest looked up from reference TRBV15 and TRBJ2-2, is DAMVIQNPRYQVTQFGKPVTLSCSQTLNHNVMYWYQQKSSQAPKLLFHYYDKDFNNEADTPDNFQSRRPNTSFCFLDIRSPGLGDTAMYLCATSRTSRNTGELFFGEGSRLTVL.